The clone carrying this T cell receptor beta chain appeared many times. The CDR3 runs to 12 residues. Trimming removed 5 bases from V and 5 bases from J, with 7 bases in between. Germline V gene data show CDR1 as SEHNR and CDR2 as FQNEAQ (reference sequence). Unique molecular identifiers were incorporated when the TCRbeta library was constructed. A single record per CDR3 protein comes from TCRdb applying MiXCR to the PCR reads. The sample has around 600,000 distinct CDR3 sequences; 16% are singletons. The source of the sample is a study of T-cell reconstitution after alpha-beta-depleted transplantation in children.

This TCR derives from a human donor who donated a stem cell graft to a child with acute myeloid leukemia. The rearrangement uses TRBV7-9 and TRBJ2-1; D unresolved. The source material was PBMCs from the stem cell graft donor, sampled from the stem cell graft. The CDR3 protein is CASSLGNNEQFF. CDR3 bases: TGTGCCAGCAGCCTAGGGAACAATGAGCAGTTCTTC.